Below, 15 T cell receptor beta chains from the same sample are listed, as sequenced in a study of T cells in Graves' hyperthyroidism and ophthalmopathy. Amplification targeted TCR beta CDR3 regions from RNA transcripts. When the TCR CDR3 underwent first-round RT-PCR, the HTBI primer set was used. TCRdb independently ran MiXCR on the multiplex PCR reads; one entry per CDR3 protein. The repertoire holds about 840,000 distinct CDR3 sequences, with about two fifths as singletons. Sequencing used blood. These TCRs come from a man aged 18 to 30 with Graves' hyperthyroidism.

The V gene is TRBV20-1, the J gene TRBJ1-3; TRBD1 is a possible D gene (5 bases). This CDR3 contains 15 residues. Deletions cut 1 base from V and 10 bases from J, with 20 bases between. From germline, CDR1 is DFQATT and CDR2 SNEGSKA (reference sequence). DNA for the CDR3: TGCAGTGCTAGAGGACTAGCGGGGGGTATGGAGACCATATATTTT. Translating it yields CSARGLAGGMETIYF.

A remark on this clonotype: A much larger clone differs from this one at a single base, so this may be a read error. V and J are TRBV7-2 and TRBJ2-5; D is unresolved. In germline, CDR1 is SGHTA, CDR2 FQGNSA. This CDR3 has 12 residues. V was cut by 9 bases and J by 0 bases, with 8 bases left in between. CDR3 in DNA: TGTGCCAGAAGCCGAAACCAAGAGACCCAGTACTTC. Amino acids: CARSRNQETQYF.

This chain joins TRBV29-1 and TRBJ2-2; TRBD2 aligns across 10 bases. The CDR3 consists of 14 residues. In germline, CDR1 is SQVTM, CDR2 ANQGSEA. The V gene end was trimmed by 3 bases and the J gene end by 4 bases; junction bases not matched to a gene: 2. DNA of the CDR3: TGCAGCGTTGAGTCTAGCGGGGGCACCGGGGAGCTGTTTTTT. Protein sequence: CSVESSGGTGELFF.

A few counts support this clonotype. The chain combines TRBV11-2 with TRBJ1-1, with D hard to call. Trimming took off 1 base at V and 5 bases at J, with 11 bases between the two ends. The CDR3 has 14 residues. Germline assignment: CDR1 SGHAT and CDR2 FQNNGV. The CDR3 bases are TGTGCCAGCAGCTTAGCCTCCTACGGGACTGAAGCTTTCTTT. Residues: CASSLASYGTEAFF.

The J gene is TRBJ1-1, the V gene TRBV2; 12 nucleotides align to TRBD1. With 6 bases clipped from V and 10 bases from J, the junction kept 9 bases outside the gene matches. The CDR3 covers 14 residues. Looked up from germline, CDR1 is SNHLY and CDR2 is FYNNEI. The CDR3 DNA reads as TGTGCCAGCAGCCAAGGAGGGACAGGGGGCATAGCTTTCTTT. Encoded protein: CASSQGGTGGIAFF. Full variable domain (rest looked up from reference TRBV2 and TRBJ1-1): EPEVTQTPSHQVTQMGQEVILRCVPISNHLYFYWYRQILGQKVEFLVSFYNNEISEKSEIFDDQFSVERPDGSNFTLKIRSTKLEDSAMYFCASSQGGTGGIAFFGQGTRLTVV.

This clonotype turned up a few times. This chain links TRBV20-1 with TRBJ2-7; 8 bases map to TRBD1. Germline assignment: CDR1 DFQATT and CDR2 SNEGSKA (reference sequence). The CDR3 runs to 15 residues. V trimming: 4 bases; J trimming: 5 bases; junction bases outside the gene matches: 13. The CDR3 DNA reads TGCAGTGCTACCACCGGGACAGGAAAGACTAACGAGCAGTACTTC. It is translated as CSATTGTGKTNEQYF.

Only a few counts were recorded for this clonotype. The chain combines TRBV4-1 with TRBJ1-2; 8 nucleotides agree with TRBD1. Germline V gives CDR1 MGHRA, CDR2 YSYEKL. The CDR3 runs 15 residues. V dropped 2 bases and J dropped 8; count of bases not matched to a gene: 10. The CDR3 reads CASSQPTRQGSGYTF. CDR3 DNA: TGCGCCAGCAGCCAACCGACCCGACAGGGGAGCGGCTACACCTTC.

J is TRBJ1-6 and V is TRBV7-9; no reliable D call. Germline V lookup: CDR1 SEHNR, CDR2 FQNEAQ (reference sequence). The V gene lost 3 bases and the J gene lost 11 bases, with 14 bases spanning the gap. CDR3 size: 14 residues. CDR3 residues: CASSLGGEATPLHF. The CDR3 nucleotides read TGTGCCAGCAGCTTGGGCGGGGAGGCGACACCCCTCCACTTT.

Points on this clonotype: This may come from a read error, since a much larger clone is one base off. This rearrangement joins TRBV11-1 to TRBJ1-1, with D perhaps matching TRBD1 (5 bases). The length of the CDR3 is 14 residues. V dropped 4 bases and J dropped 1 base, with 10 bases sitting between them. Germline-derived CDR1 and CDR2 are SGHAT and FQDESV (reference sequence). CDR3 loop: CASSSWGPNTEAFF. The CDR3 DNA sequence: TGTGCCAGCAGCTCCTGGGGCCCGAACACTGAAGCTTTCTTT.

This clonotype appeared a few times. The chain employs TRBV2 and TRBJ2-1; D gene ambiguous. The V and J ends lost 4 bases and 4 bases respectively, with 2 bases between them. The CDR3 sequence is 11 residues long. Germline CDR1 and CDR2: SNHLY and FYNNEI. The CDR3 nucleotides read TGTGCCAGCAGTGCTTACAATGAGCAGTTCTTC. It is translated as CASSAYNEQFF.

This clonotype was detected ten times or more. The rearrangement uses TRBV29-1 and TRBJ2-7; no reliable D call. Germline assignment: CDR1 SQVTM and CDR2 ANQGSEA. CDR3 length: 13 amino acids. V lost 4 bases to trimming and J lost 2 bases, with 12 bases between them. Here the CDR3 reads CSVVPGSAYEQYF. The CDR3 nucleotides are TGCAGCGTTGTCCCTGGGTCAGCCTACGAGCAGTACTTC.

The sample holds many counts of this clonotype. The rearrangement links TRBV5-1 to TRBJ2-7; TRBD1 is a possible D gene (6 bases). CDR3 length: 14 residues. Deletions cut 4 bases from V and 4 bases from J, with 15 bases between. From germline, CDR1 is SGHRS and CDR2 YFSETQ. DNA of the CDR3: TGCGCCAGCAGCGGGACATCGAGGGAATACGAGCAGTACTTC. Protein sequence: CASSGTSREYEQYF.

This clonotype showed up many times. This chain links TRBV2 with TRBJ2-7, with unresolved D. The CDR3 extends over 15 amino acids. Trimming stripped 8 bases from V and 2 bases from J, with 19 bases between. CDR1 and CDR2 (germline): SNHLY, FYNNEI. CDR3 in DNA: TGTGCCAGCCTGGATACAACTGACACAACCTACGAGCAGTACTTC. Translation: CASLDTTDTTYEQYF.

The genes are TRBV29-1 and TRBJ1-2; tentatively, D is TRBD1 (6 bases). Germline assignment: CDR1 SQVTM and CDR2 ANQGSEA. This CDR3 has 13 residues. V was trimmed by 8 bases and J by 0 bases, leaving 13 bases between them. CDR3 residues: CSLYRAANYGYTF. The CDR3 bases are TGCAGCTTGTACAGGGCTGCTAACTATGGCTACACCTTC.

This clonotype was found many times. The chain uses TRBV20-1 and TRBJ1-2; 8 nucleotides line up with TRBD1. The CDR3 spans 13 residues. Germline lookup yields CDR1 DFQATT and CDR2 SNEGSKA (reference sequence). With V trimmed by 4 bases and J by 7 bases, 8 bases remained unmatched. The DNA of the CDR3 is TGCAGTGCTACCGTGGGACAGGAGATTGGCTACACCTTC. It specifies CSATVGQEIGYTF.